This record covers a single TCR beta chain. Donors in Cohort 3 counted as recovered after two negative PCRs, clearance, or symptom resolution. The sample originates from a study of blood T cell repertoires in COVID-19. Study at large: The United States, Italy and Spain were the sources of the acute and convalescent COVID-19 samples.

Some clones are missing from TCRdb's copy, which holds only in-frame ones; the method was immunoSEQ multiplex PCR. The table includes 500,000 or so clones, about nine tenths detected once. Germline loops: CDR1 GTSNPN, CDR2 SVGIG (reference sequence). V trimming: 3 bases; J trimming: 3 bases; junction bases outside the gene matches: 8. The CDR3 totals 14 residues. The clonotype was recovered from a woman between 18 and 29 years old who had recovered from COVID-19. Specimen: PBMCs or T cells enriched from blood (not recorded which). The gene calls are TRBV30 and TRBJ2-7; 7 bases are a match to TRBD1. The DNA of the CDR3 is TGTGCCTGGAGCCATTCGACAGGGTACTACGAGCAGTACTTC. It translates to CAWSHSTGYYEQYF. Full variable domain (missing parts from reference TRBV30 and TRBJ2-7): SQTIHQWPATLVQPVGSPLSLECTVEGTSNPNLYWYRQAAGRGLQLLFYSVGIGQISSEVPQNLSASRPQDRQFILSSKKLLLSDSGFYLCAWSHSTGYYEQYFGPGTRLTVT.